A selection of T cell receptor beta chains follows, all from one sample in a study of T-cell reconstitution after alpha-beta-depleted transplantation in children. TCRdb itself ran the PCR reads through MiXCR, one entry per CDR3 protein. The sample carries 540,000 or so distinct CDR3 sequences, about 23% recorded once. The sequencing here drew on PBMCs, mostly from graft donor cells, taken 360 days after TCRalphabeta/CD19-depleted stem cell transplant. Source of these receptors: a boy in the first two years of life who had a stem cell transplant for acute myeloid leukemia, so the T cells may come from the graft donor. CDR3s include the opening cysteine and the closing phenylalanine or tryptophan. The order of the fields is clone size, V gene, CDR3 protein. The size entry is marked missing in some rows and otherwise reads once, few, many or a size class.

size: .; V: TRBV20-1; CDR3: CSAPRGQTTEAFF
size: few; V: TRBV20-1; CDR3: CSASPRTGGNYGYTF
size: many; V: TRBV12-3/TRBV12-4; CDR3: CASSLWGYEAFF
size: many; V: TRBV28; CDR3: CASSLQGLGQETQYF
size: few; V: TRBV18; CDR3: CASSDSGAGLNTEAFF
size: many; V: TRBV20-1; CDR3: CSARGGDRTYNEQFF
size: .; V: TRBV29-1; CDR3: CSVEVQGWNTGELFF
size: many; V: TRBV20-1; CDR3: CSARERGPGWETQYF
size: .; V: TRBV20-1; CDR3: CSAAPGPGYTF
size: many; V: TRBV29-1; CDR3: CSVDKIEAFF
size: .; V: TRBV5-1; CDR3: CASSLEQGGANVLTF
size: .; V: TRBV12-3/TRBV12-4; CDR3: CASNLAGTGEKLFF
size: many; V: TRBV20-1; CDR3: CSARDPGTANGYTF
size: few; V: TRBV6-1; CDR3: CASSEQTGAAFF
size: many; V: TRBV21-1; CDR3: CASSAPHPRRSRTNTGELFF
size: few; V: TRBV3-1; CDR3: CASSPTSGEGKNIQYF
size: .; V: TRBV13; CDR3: CASSLGPAAYNEQFF
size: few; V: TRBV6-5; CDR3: CASSLLAGGPDTGELFF
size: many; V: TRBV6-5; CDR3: CASRSTGTSGGVWNEQYF
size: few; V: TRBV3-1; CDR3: CASSQVGGLASTDTQYF
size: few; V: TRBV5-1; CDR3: CASSPVFGNIQYF
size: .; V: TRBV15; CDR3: CATSREGIEQYF
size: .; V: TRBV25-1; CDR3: CASSDPTGAYTGELFF
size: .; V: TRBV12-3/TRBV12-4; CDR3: CASSLSEARHNEQFF
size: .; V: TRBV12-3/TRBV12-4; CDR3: CASSRSRTGNTEAFF
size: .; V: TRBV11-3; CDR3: CASSFLLAGRNEQFF
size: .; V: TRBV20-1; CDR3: CSARESSGEHNEQFF
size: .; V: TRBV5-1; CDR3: CASSLAIAGPTSGELFF
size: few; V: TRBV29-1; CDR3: CSVDGSLVSTDTQYF
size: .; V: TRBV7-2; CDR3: CASSLGPGEQYF
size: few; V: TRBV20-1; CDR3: CSARRDTLYEQYF
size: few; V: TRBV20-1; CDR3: CSARSTSGGFSSYNEQFF